This TCR beta chain is from a study of blood T cell repertoires in COVID-19. The overall study: Samples representing acute and convalescent COVID-19 were sourced from the United States, Italy and Spain. The cDNA or gDNA used as material had been derived from T cells, B-cell-depleted T cells, or PBMCs.

In germline, CDR1 is MNHEY, CDR2 SVGAGI. V lost 2 bases and J lost 1, with 7 bases in between. This CDR3 has 14 residues. Original methodology: Estimation of nucleated cell counts relied on the amplification of reference gene primers. The repertoire was sequenced with immunoSEQ multiplex PCR; TCRdb's copy has only in-frame clones and lacks some. The V and J calls and clone size are taken from that table; D and trimming were inferred from the DNA. Of approximately 76,000 clones in the sample, around nine tenths were seen once. The chain carries TRBV6-5 and TRBJ2-3; D is perhaps TRBD1 (6 bases). The sequence came from a young man with acute or convalescent COVID-19. Source material: peripheral blood. DNA for the CDR3: TGTGCCAGCAGTTACCAGGGGCGCACAGATACGCAGTATTTT. Translating it yields CASSYQGRTDTQYF.